Listed below are T cell receptor beta chains from one sample, sequenced in a study of T cell responses to AZD1222 COVID-19 vaccine. The table came from immunoSEQ multiplex PCR; TCRdb's copy has only in-frame clones and leaves some out. The sample has roughly 150,000 clones, around 91% seen once; the top ten hold 5% to 6.5%. The specimen comprised peripheral blood, sampled 28 days after the second AZD1222 dose. The source of these receptors is an adult who received the AZD1222 COVID-19 vaccine. CDR3s include the opening cysteine and the closing phenylalanine or tryptophan. D genes are given only for firm matches. Only some rows state a clone size, as once, few, many or a class for expanded clones.

J | size | V | D | CDR3 | DNA
TRBJ1-5 | - | TRBV19 | TRBD1 | CASSTPDRGLQPQHF | TGTGCCAGTAGTACCCCGGACAGGGGGCTTCAGCCCCAGCATTTT
TRBJ1-4 | - | TRBV3-1/TRBV3-2 | - | CASSQVRTAGGEKLFF | TGTGCCAGCAGCCAAGTTCGGACAGCCGGGGGGGAAAAACTGTTTTTT
TRBJ1-2 | - | TRBV6-4 | - | CASSDMGLGYGYTF | TGTGCCAGCAGTGACATGGGGCTGGGGTATGGCTACACCTTC
TRBJ2-2 | - | TRBV18 | TRBD2 | CASSPRELDGELFF | TGTGCCAGCTCACCGCGGGAGCTAGACGGGGAGCTGTTTTTT
TRBJ1-5 | - | TRBV19 | TRBD1 | CASSIAGQLSNQPQHF | TGTGCCAGTAGTATAGCGGGACAGCTTAGCAATCAGCCCCAGCATTTT
TRBJ1-2 | - | TRBV24-1 | - | CATSDVYGYTF | TGTGCCACCAGTGACGTCTATGGCTACACCTTC
TRBJ1-2 | few | TRBV6-6 | - | CASTPGINYGYTF | TGTGCCAGCACGCCAGGAATTAACTATGGCTACACCTTC
TRBJ2-3 | - | TRBV5-1 | TRBD2 | CASSLVLAHSTDTQYF | TGCGCCAGCAGCTTGGTACTAGCGCATAGCACAGATACGCAGTATTTT
TRBJ2-1 | - | TRBV10-2 | TRBD2 | CASSEGLAATLNNEQFF | TGCGCCAGCAGTGAGGGACTAGCCGCGACCTTAAACAATGAGCAGTTCTTC
TRBJ2-7 | - | TRBV3-1/TRBV3-2 | TRBD1 | CASSPPGTGGNEQYF | TGTGCCAGCAGCCCTCCTGGGACAGGGGGTAACGAGCAGTACTTC
TRBJ2-1 | few | TRBV11-2 | - | CASSLWTGSYNEQFF | TGTGCCAGCAGCCTGTGGACGGGTTCCTACAATGAGCAGTTCTTC
TRBJ2-7 | - | TRBV6-6 | - | CASSSPAQGLYEQYF | TGTGCCAGCAGCAGCCCAGCACAGGGTCTCTACGAGCAGTACTTC
TRBJ1-1 | few | TRBV3-1/TRBV3-2 | TRBD1 | CASGRTGVSTEAFF | TGTGCCAGCGGAAGGACAGGGGTGAGTACTGAAGCTTTCTTT
TRBJ1-6 | - | TRBV20-1 | - | CSASQGMNSPLHF | TGCAGTGCTAGTCAGGGGATGAATTCACCCCTCCACTTT
TRBJ1-3 | - | TRBV19 | - | CASIDRLGTGNTIYF | TGTGCCAGTATTGACAGGCTCGGCACTGGAAACACCATATATTTT
TRBJ2-7 | - | TRBV5-1 | - | CASRVDTYEQYF | TGCGCCAGCAGAGTGGACACCTACGAGCAGTACTTC
TRBJ1-3 | - | TRBV7-9 | TRBD1 | CASSLGTEGNTIYF | TGTGCCAGCAGCCTAGGGACAGAGGGAAACACCATATATTTT
TRBJ2-7 | - | TRBV2 | - | CASSDARAGSKQYF | TGTGCCAGCAGTGATGCCCGGGCAGGGAGCAAGCAGTACTTC
TRBJ1-2 | - | TRBV28 | - | CASSSPRGGDYGYTF | TGTGCCAGCAGTTCCCCCCGAGGGGGAGACTATGGCTACACCTTC
TRBJ2-1 | - | TRBV19 | - | CASRRASGGGNEQFF | TGTGCCAGTAGGCGGGCATCAGGGGGGGGAAATGAGCAGTTCTTC
TRBJ2-3 | few | TRBV5-1 | - | CASSGKGASTDTQYF | TGCGCCAGCAGCGGTAAAGGGGCAAGCACAGATACGCAGTATTTT
TRBJ1-1 | - | TRBV5-1 | - | CASKDQASTNTEAFF | TGCGCCAGCAAGGACCAGGCAAGCACGAACACTGAAGCTTTCTTT
TRBJ2-3 | - | TRBV18 | - | CASSLLDSTDTQYF | TGTGCCAGCTCACTCCTTGACAGCACAGATACGCAGTATTTT
TRBJ1-2 | - | TRBV3-1/TRBV3-2 | TRBD1 | CASSSGDRGRRRYGYTF | TGTGCCAGCAGCTCCGGGGACAGGGGGCGGAGAAGGTATGGCTACACCTTC
TRBJ2-1 | few | TRBV6-5 | - | CASSLGRFNEQFF | TGTGCCAGCAGTCTGGGTAGGTTCAATGAGCAGTTCTTC
TRBJ2-1 | - | TRBV24-1 | - | CATSRAFEQFF | TGTGCCACCAGTCGAGCATTTGAGCAGTTCTTC
TRBJ1-5 | - | TRBV30 | - | CAWSNRESQPQHF | TGTGCCTGGAGTAACAGGGAAAGTCAGCCCCAGCATTTT
TRBJ2-1 | - | TRBV12-3/TRBV12-4 | - | CASRMDSDEQFF | TGTGCCAGCAGAATGGACAGCGATGAGCAGTTCTTC
TRBJ2-3 | - | TRBV9 | - | CASNSWGSTDTQYF | TGTGCCAGCAACTCCTGGGGGAGCACAGATACGCAGTATTTT
TRBJ2-5 | many | TRBV10-2 | - | CASSEGLGGGTQYF | TGCGCCAGCAGTGAGGGCTTGGGGGGAGGGACCCAGTACTTC
TRBJ2-7 | - | TRBV6-6 | TRBD1 | CASGTASSYEQYF | TGTGCCAGCGGGACAGCGTCCTCCTACGAGCAGTACTTC
TRBJ2-1 | - | TRBV4-1 | - | CASSLRGGGGTSYNEQFF | TGCGCCAGCAGCCTCCGTGGGGGCGGCGGAACCTCCTACAATGAGCAGTTCTTC
TRBJ2-7 | - | TRBV6-5 | - | CASSHRQAYEQYF | TGTGCCAGCAGTCATAGACAGGCCTACGAGCAGTACTTC
TRBJ1-1 | - | TRBV19 | - | CASSMAGDLEAFF | TGTGCCAGTAGTATGGCGGGGGACCTAGAAGCTTTCTTT
TRBJ1-2 | - | TRBV6-2/TRBV6-3 | - | CASSYTGYYGYTF | TGTGCCAGCAGTTATACAGGTTACTATGGCTACACCTTC
TRBJ2-7 | - | TRBV28 | - | CASSVVRGFTYEQYF | TGTGCCAGCAGCGTGGTTCGGGGCTTCACCTACGAGCAGTACTTC
TRBJ1-1 | - | TRBV7-9 | - | CASRDGLNTEAFF | TGTGCCAGCAGGGACGGCCTGAACACTGAAGCTTTCTTT
TRBJ2-3 | - | TRBV10-2 | TRBD2 | CASSGSSGFTDTQYF | TGCGCCAGCAGTGGGTCTAGCGGGTTCACAGATACGCAGTATTTT
TRBJ1-5 | - | TRBV7-2 | TRBD1 | CASSLGTGEDQPQHF | TGTGCCAGCAGCTTAGGGACAGGGGAGGATCAGCCCCAGCATTTT
TRBJ2-7 | - | TRBV28 | - | CASSPRDLRYEQYF | TGTGCCAGCAGCCCGAGGGATCTACGGTACGAGCAGTACTTC
TRBJ2-5 | - | TRBV13 | TRBD2 | CASSPLGVAGTTGTQYF | TGTGCCAGCAGCCCCCTCGGGGTAGCGGGAACCACAGGGACCCAGTACTTC
TRBJ2-2 | - | TRBV23-1 | - | CASSPRRGQFWTGELFF | TGCGCCAGCAGCCCGAGGAGAGGGCAGTTTTGGACCGGGGAGCTGTTTTTT
TRBJ2-3 | - | TRBV30 | - | CAWSVRRGPTDTQYF | TGTGCCTGGAGTGTAAGGAGGGGACCCACAGATACGCAGTATTTT
TRBJ2-7 | - | TRBV11-2 | - | CASSLVGSHYEQYF | TGTGCCAGCAGCTTAGTTGGCAGCCACTACGAGCAGTACTTC
TRBJ2-2 | - | TRBV19 | TRBD1 | CASRPRDRGFYPTGELFF | TGTGCCAGTAGGCCTCGGGACAGGGGGTTTTACCCCACCGGGGAGCTGTTTTTT
TRBJ2-1 | - | TRBV9 | TRBD2 | CASTREGVGEQFF | TGTGCCAGCACCCGGGAGGGGGTAGGGGAGCAGTTCTTC
TRBJ1-6 | - | TRBV30 | - | CAWSGGNSPLHF | TGTGCCTGGAGCGGGGGTAATTCACCCCTCCACTTT
TRBJ2-5 | - | TRBV5-1 | - | CASSLGARQETQYF | TGCGCCAGCAGCTTGGGGGCGAGGCAAGAGACCCAGTACTTC
TRBJ2-2 | few | TRBV27 | - | CASSLFTGELFF | TGTGCCAGCAGTTTATTTACCGGGGAGCTGTTTTTT
TRBJ1-4 | - | TRBV5-4 | - | CASSLGGEREKLFF | TGTGCCAGCAGTCTGGGAGGGGAACGGGAAAAACTGTTTTTT
TRBJ1-2 | - | TRBV4-1 | TRBD1 | CASSSRTGGGYGYTF | TGCGCCAGCAGCTCGCGGACAGGGGGCGGTTATGGCTACACCTTC
TRBJ1-1 | once | TRBV28 | - | CASSLGGENTEAFF | TGTGCCAGCAGTTTGGGGGGCGAGAACACTGAAGCTTTCTTT
TRBJ1-5 | - | TRBV6-2/TRBV6-3 | - | CASSYIDSNQPQHF | TGTGCCAGCAGTTACATCGACAGCAATCAGCCCCAGCATTTT
TRBJ2-7 | - | TRBV28 | TRBD2 | CASSLGLAASYEQYF | TGTGCCAGCAGTCTGGGACTAGCGGCTTCTTACGAGCAGTACTTC
TRBJ2-1 | once | TRBV5-1 | - | CASRVSEGTFVYNEQFF | TGCGCCAGCAGGGTTAGTGAGGGGACCTTCGTTTACAATGAGCAGTTCTTC
TRBJ1-5 | few | TRBV6-2/TRBV6-3 | - | CASSYLQGTQPQHF | TGTGCCAGCAGTTACCTGCAGGGCACCCAGCCCCAGCATTTT